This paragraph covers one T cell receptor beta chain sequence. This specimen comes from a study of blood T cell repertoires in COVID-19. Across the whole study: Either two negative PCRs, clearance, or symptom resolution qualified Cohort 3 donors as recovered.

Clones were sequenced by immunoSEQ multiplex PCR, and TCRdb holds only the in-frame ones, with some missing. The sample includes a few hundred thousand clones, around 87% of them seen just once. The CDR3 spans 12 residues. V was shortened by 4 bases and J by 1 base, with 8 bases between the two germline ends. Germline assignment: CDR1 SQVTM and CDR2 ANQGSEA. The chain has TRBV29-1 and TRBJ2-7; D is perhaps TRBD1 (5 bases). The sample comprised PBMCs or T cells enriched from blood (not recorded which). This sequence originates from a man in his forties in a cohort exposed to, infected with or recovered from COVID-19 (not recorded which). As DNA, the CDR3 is TGCAGCGTTGGACAGAATTCCTACGAGCAGTACTTC. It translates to CSVGQNSYEQYF.